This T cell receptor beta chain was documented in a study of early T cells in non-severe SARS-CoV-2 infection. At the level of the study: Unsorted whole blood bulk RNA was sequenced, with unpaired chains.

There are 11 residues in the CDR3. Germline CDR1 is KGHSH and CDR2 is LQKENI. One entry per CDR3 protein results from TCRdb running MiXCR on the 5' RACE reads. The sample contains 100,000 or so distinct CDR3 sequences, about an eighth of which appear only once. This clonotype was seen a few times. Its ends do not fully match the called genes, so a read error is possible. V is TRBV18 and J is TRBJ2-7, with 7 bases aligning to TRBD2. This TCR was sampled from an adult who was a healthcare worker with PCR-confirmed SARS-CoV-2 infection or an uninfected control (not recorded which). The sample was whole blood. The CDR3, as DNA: TGTGCCAGCTCACCCGGGGAGGGGCAACTATTC. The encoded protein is CASSPGEGQLF. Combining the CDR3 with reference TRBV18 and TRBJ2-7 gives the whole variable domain NAGVMQNPRHLVRRRGQEARLRCSPMKGHSHVYWYRQLPEEGLKFMVYLQKENIIDESGMPKERFSAEFPKEGPSILRIQQVVRGDSAAYFCASSPGEGQLFGPGTRLTVT.